These T cell receptor beta chains were read from a single sample in a study of control samples from healthy donors and cancer patients. The repertoire was sequenced with immunoSEQ multiplex PCR; TCRdb's copy has only in-frame clones and lacks some. The table shows roughly 120,000 clones, with more than 80% occurring only once. Sequenced sample: PBMCs. Source of these receptors: a woman between 45 and 65 years old with colorectal cancer. The CDR3 runs from the conserved cysteine through the conserved F or W. The order of the fields is J gene, V gene, D gene, clone size, CDR3 DNA, CDR3 protein. The D gene is left open where the match is weak. Expanded clones are given a class, and other clones once, few, many or no size at all.

>TRBJ1-4|TRBV5-1|NA|NA
TGCGCCAGCAGCTTCCTCACCCCCGAGGGAGGAGAAAAACTGTTTTTT
CASSFLTPEGGEKLFF
>TRBJ1-1|TRBV27|NA|once
TGTGCCAGCAGTTTAAATACCGGGTGGAACACTGAAGCTTTCTTT
CASSLNTGWNTEAFF
>TRBJ2-5|TRBV19|TRBD1|few
TGTGCCAGTAGCCAAGACAGGGGTGGGACCCAGTACTTC
CASSQDRGGTQYF
>TRBJ2-4|TRBV15|TRBD1|NA
TGTGCCACCAGCGACCGGGACAGGACTACTTTAGCCAAAAACATTCAGTACTTC
CATSDRDRTTLAKNIQYF
>TRBJ1-1|TRBV5-6|NA|NA
TGTGCCAGCAGCTTGGGCAGGAACACTGAAGCTTTCTTT
CASSLGRNTEAFF
>TRBJ1-5|TRBV7-9|NA|NA
TGTGCCAGCAGCTCAGGGGCCAATCAGCCCCAGCATTTT
CASSSGANQPQHF
>TRBJ1-2|TRBV28|TRBD1|NA
TGTGCCAGCAGTCTTTTCAAGACAGGGGACTATGGCTACACCTTC
CASSLFKTGDYGYTF
>TRBJ2-1|TRBV7-9|TRBD2|once
TGTGCCAGCAGCCCCTTGGGAGCGGGAGGGCCCCATGAGCAGTTCTTC
CASSPLGAGGPHEQFF
>TRBJ1-2|TRBV28|TRBD1|NA
TGTGCCAGTACCCCGGGACAGGGGGAGTTCTATGGCTACACCTTC
CASTPGQGEFYGYTF
>TRBJ1-4|TRBV19|TRBD1|once
TGTGCCAGTAGTATAGTGGGGACAGGGGAAGAAAAACTGTTTTTT
CASSIVGTGEEKLFF
>TRBJ2-5|TRBV5-1|NA|once
TGCGCCAGCAGCTTTCGGGGGGCCAACATCCAAGAGACCCAGTACTTC
CASSFRGANIQETQYF
>TRBJ1-6|TRBV20-1|NA|NA
TGCAGTGCTGGACTGACCACCCTCCACTTT
CSAGLTTLHF
>TRBJ2-2|TRBV5-4|TRBD1|once
TGTGCCAGCAGCCGCTGGGACAGGGGCACCGGGGAGCTGTTTTTT
CASSRWDRGTGELFF
>TRBJ2-7|TRBV2|NA|NA
TGTGCCAGCAGTGGAGTCAGTAGTCGCGTCGAGCAGTACTTC
CASSGVSSRVEQYF
>TRBJ2-1|TRBV6-2/TRBV6-3|NA|NA
TGTGCCAGCAGCCACCAGGTCAAGTGGGGCGATGAGCAGTTCTTC
CASSHQVKWGDEQFF